These T cell receptor beta chains were read from a single sample in a study of cytomegalovirus exposure and HLA in healthy donors. Assay: immunoSEQ multiplex PCR; the TCRdb copy retains only in-frame clones and omits some. The repertoire includes tens of thousands of clones, about 80% of them detected once, and roughly 7.7% sits in the top ten. Sequencing was done on a sample of PBMCs. Every receptor here comes from a man in his 60s in good health and CMV-seropositive. Both conserved end residues are part of each CDR3. The D gene is left open where the match is weak. Part of the rows lack a size; the others show once, few, many or a class for expanded clones.

TRBJ2-3,NA,14,NA,TRBV27,CASSLSPQTDTQYF,TGTGCCAGCAGTTTATCACCCCAGACAGATACGCAGTATTTT
TRBJ2-7,NA,14,NA,TRBV5-1,CASSLVPSWDEQYF,TGCGCCAGCAGCTTGGTTCCTAGCTGGGACGAGCAGTACTTC
TRBJ1-1,NA,14,NA,TRBV6-1,CASSRPDTSTEAFF,TGTGCCAGCAGTCGACCGGACACCTCCACTGAAGCTTTCTTT
TRBJ2-7,NA,16,TRBD2,TRBV7-9,CASNGIGLAGSYEQYF,TGTGCCAGCAACGGAATTGGACTAGCGGGATCTTACGAGCAGTACTTC
TRBJ2-7,NA,15,TRBD2,TRBV6-5,CASSPASPSGYEQYF,TGTGCCAGCAGTCCAGCTTCGCCTAGCGGATACGAGCAGTACTTC
TRBJ2-7,NA,15,TRBD2,TRBV4-1,CASSQTGTSGYEQYF,TGCGCCAGCAGCCAGACCGGGACTAGCGGCTACGAGCAGTACTTC
TRBJ2-3,NA,15,NA,TRBV7-8,CASSLFGGTTDTQYF,TGTGCCAGCAGCTTATTTGGGGGGACTACAGATACGCAGTATTTT
TRBJ2-1,NA,18,TRBD1,TRBV7-9,CSSSSNTIGQGAGGRQFF,TGTTCCAGCAGCTCCAACACAATTGGACAGGGAGCCGGTGGTAGGCAGTTCTTC
TRBJ2-7,NA,13,NA,TRBV29-1,CSVGPRTAYEQYF,TGCAGCGTCGGCCCTCGGACTGCCTACGAGCAGTACTTC
TRBJ1-1,once,16,TRBD1,TRBV5-1,CASSSGTGMSLTEAFF,TGCGCCAGCAGCTCAGGGACAGGAATGTCGCTCACTGAAGCTTTCTTT
TRBJ1-5,NA,13,NA,TRBV2,CASRGPGNQPQHF,TGTGCCAGCAGGGGCCCGGGCAATCAGCCCCAGCATTTT
TRBJ2-5,NA,14,NA,TRBV5-1,CASSLGERRETQYF,TGCGCCAGCAGCTTGGGAGAGAGGAGGGAGACCCAGTACTTC
TRBJ1-1,NA,13,NA,TRBV11-3,CASSFGQNTEAFF,TGTGCCAGCAGCTTCGGACAGAACACTGAAGCTTTCTTT
TRBJ1-4,once,16,NA,TRBV4-1,CASSQDMANRAGELFF,TGCGCCAGCAGCCAAGATATGGCCAATCGGGCGGGGGAACTGTTTTTT
TRBJ2-7,NA,16,TRBD1,TRBV7-9,CASSLVGTGLAYEQYF,TGTGCCAGCAGCTTAGTCGGGACAGGGCTGGCCTACGAGCAGTACTTC
TRBJ1-2,NA,16,TRBD1,TRBV4-2,CASSRDRDSPNYGYTF,TGTGCCAGCAGCCGGGACAGGGATAGCCCTAACTATGGCTACACCTTC
TRBJ1-5,NA,15,NA,TRBV6-1,CASGGGQSSEYPQHF,TGTGCCAGCGGGGGGGGTCAGTCGTCGGAATATCCCCAGCATTTT
TRBJ2-7,few,15,NA,TRBV11-2,CASSLDPGPVSQGLF,TGTGCCAGCAGCTTAGATCCGGGACCTGTCTCCCAGGGACTTTTC
TRBJ2-2,once,14,NA,TRBV12-2,CASRLGHYTGELFF,TGTGCAAGTCGCTTAGGACACTACACCGGGGAGCTGTTTTTT
TRBJ1-1,once,14,TRBD1,TRBV5-6,CASSFLDRPNEAFF,TGTGCCAGCAGCTTTTTGGACAGGCCAAACGAAGCTTTCTTT
TRBJ1-1,once,16,NA,TRBV6-1,CASSENPPGRGDEAFF,TGTGCCAGCAGTGAAAACCCCCCAGGGCGAGGAGATGAAGCTTTCTTT
TRBJ2-1,NA,15,TRBD2,TRBV5-6,CASSSGTSGFNEQFF,TGTGCCAGCAGCTCCGGGACTAGCGGTTTCAATGAGCAGTTCTTC
TRBJ1-6,NA,15,NA,TRBV6-1,CASTGGRMGNSPLHF,TGTGCCAGCACCGGGGGGCGAATGGGAAATTCACCCCTCCACTTT
TRBJ2-3,NA,16,NA,TRBV19,CASSTTGGPGTDTQYF,TGTGCCAGTAGTACTACAGGAGGGCCGGGGACAGATACGCAGTATTTT
TRBJ2-7,NA,14,TRBD1,TRBV5-8,CASTLQGTAYEQYF,TGTGCCAGCACTTTGCAGGGGACAGCCTACGAGCAGTACTTC
TRBJ1-4,NA,14,TRBD1,TRBV6-6,CASTLDRANEKLFF,TGTGCCAGCACCCTGGACAGGGCTAATGAAAAACTGTTTTTT
TRBJ1-1,NA,13,NA,TRBV11-2,CASSLDGAERAFF,TGTGCCAGCAGCTTAGATGGGGCAGAGCGAGCTTTCTTT
TRBJ2-1,NA,15,TRBD2,TRBV29-1,CSVEKIAGEYNEQFF,TGCAGCGTTGAAAAAATAGCGGGGGAATACAATGAGCAGTTCTTC
TRBJ2-7,NA,14,NA,TRBV6-5,CASSYQGTPYEQYF,TGTGCCAGCAGTTACCAGGGAACCCCCTACGAGCAGTACTTC
TRBJ1-5,NA,15,TRBD1,TRBV2,CASSEAGRGVQPQHF,TGTGCCAGCAGTGAAGCGGGCAGGGGGGTGCAGCCCCAGCATTTT
TRBJ2-4,NA,14,NA,TRBV11-3,CASSRTGTKNIQYF,TGTGCCAGCAGCCGCACAGGGACCAAAAACATTCAGTACTTC